Listed here are 21 T cell receptor beta chains from one sample, sequenced in a study of cytomegalovirus exposure and HLA in healthy donors (dated by TCRdb to the late 2010s). Receptors were amplified or captured by the immunoSEQ multiplex PCR assay. For the multiplex PCR, a mixture combining 60 forward primers for TCR Vbeta segments and 13 reverse primers for TCR Jbeta segments was used. Not all clones reach the TCRdb copy of this immuneACCESS table, which keeps in-frame sequences only. Checked studies attribute under half of the gap to unresolved V genes and leave the rest unexplained. The data table for this sample lists approximately 68,000 clones. The top ten constitute roughly 8% of the sample. The sample consisted of PBMCs. Source of these receptors: a female donor in good health and CMV-seropositive.

This rearrangement joins TRBV7-9 to TRBJ2-5; 10 bases are shared with TRBD2. Trimming removed 5 bases from V and 4 bases from J; junction bases left unmatched: 10. The CDR3 is made up of 16 amino acids. Germline-derived CDR1 and CDR2 are SEHNR and FQNEAQ (reference sequence). The CDR3 region has the DNA TGTGCCAGCAGCGAGGTTTGTAGCGGGGGGTTAGAGACCCAGTACTTC. It is translated as CASSEVCSGGLETQYF.

J is TRBJ2-5 and V is TRBV9; 14 bases map to TRBD2. After removal of 2 bases from V and 4 bases from J, the junction contained 4 bases not matched to a gene. Germline V gene data show CDR1 as SGDLS and CDR2 as YYNGEE. CDR3 length: 16 residues. CDR3 coding DNA: TGTGCCAGCAGCGTCACCGGGACTAGCGGGGGAGAGACCCAGTACTTC. Its protein is CASSVTGTSGGETQYF.

V gene TRBV19 combines with J gene TRBJ2-3; 7 bases agree with TRBD2. The ends lost 5 bases at V and 6 bases at J; junction bases unmatched: 8. The length of the CDR3 is 14 residues. CDR1 and CDR2 from the germline V gene are LNHDA and SQIVND (reference sequence). The CDR3 region is CASSDSGWADTQYF. The CDR3 DNA sequence: TGTGCCAGTAGTGATAGCGGGTGGGCCGATACGCAGTATTTT.

The J gene is TRBJ2-2, the V gene TRBV4-3, with TRBD1 matching 8 bases. The CDR3 consists of 17 residues. Germline V CDR1 and CDR2: LGHNA, YSLEER. V shed 2 bases, J shed 4 bases, and the junction held 9 bases outside the gene matches. The CDR3 here is CASSQNPTGAPTGELFF. In nucleotides, the CDR3 is TGCGCCAGCAGCCAAAACCCGACAGGGGCGCCCACCGGGGAGCTGTTTTTT.

This chain uses TRBV5-1 with TRBJ1-4; D not resolved. From germline, CDR1 is SGHRS and CDR2 YFSETQ. The CDR3 sequence is 15 residues long. The ends were cut back, 4 bases at V and 4 bases at J, with 14 bases in the middle. The CDR3 loop is CASSNRRSYNEKLFF. CDR3 DNA: TGCGCCAGCAGCAACCGACGGAGCTATAATGAAAAACTGTTTTTT.

This sequence joins TRBV11-2 and TRBJ2-1, with a possible D match to TRBD1 (6 bases). From germline, CDR1 is SGHAT and CDR2 FQNNGV. The V end lost 0 bases, the J end lost 8 bases, and 20 bases lay between the germline ends. There are 17 residues in the CDR3. CDR3 loop: CASSLDVWQGTGDEQFF. The CDR3 DNA is TGTGCCAGCAGCTTAGATGTTTGGCAGGGGACCGGCGATGAGCAGTTCTTC.

V and J are TRBV4-2 and TRBJ1-2; unclear D gene. The germline V and J ends were trimmed by 4 bases and 6 bases, with 6 bases remaining between them. The CDR3 runs to 11 residues. Germline V CDR1 and CDR2: LGHNA, YNFKEQ. The CDR3: CASSREHGYTF. The CDR3 DNA reads as TGTGCCAGCAGCCGGGAGCATGGCTACACCTTC.

The V call is TRBV4-1, the J call TRBJ2-3; 7 bases map to TRBD2. The CDR3 length is 16 residues. In germline, CDR1 is MGHRA, CDR2 YSYEKL. The J segment lost 1 base and the V segment lost 0 bases, leaving 4 bases of the junction unmatched. The CDR3 DNA reads as TGCGCCAGCAGCCAAGAGGTAGCGGGTGGCACAGATACGCAGTATTTT. The encoded protein is CASSQEVAGGTDTQYF.

The V and J genes are TRBV19 and TRBJ2-1; 9 positions agree with TRBD1. The V and J ends lost 4 bases and 8 bases, in that order; junction bases with no gene match: 6. CDR1 and CDR2 (germline): LNHDA, SQIVND (reference sequence). The length of the CDR3 is 14 residues. As DNA, the CDR3 is TGTGCCAGTAGTAGGGACAGGGCCTATGATGAGCAGTTCTTC. Protein product: CASSRDRAYDEQFF.

V and J are TRBV29-1 and TRBJ2-2, with 10 bases aligning to TRBD1. Germline V gene data show CDR1 as SQVTM and CDR2 as ANQGSEA. The CDR3 extends over 16 amino acids. The V segment lost 0 bases and the J segment 7 bases; nucleotides outside the gene matches: 8. The CDR3: CSVEDTGTGVVGELFF. CDR3 DNA sequence: TGCAGCGTTGAAGATACCGGGACAGGGGTGGTCGGGGAGCTGTTTTTT.

The chain recombines TRBV9 with TRBJ2-3; unclear D gene. V was shortened by 0 bases and J by 3 bases, with 14 bases between the two germline ends. The CDR3 is 16 amino acids. The germline gives CDR1 SGDLS, CDR2 YYNGEE. The CDR3 loop is CASSVGDTRDTDTQYF. The CDR3 region has the DNA TGTGCCAGCAGCGTAGGCGACACCAGAGATACAGATACGCAGTATTTT.

V and J are TRBV5-1 and TRBJ2-3; 11 nucleotides match TRBD2. The CDR3 runs to 15 residues. The germline gives CDR1 SGHRS, CDR2 YFSETQ. The J segment lost 5 bases and the V segment lost 2 bases, leaving 4 bases of the junction unmatched. The CDR3 loop is CASSLRGTSGDTQYF. The DNA for the CDR3 is TGCGCCAGCAGCTTACGTGGGACTAGCGGAGATACGCAGTATTTT.

This CDR3 reads CAIPGTGSEKLFF. The CDR3 nucleotides read TGTGCCATCCCCGGGACAGGGAGTGAAAAACTGTTTTTT. The V call is TRBV28, the J call TRBJ1-4, with 9 bases matching TRBD1. Trimming removed 10 bases from V and 7 bases from J; junction bases left unmatched: 7. Per the germline V gene, CDR1 is MDHEN and CDR2 is SYDVKM. This CDR3 has 13 amino acids.

The chain employs TRBV5-4 and TRBJ2-3; a weak D match, TRBD2 (6 bases). Germline CDR1 reads SGHNT; CDR2 reads YYREEE (reference sequence). V lost 4 bases and J lost 2, with 29 bases in between. CDR3 length: 20 amino acids. The CDR3 DNA follows: TGTGCCAGCAGCCCTCCAGTAGGGCGCTTAGCGGTGACTCTCACAGATACGCAGTATTTT. Its translation is CASSPPVGRLAVTLTDTQYF.

The chain uses TRBV6-6 and TRBJ2-3; D possibly corresponds to TRBD1 (6 bases). Germline V gene lookup returns CDR1 MNHNY and CDR2 SVGAGI (reference sequence). Trimming cost V 6 bases and J 1 base, with 8 bases left between them. The CDR3 is 13 residues long. As DNA, the CDR3 is TGTGCCAGCAGCTCAGGGGGCACAGATACGCAGTATTTT. This gives the protein CASSSGGTDTQYF.

V gene TRBV11-2 combines with J gene TRBJ2-5; 16 bases are shared with TRBD2. The CDR3 has 16 amino acids. The junction had 3 bases not matched to a gene; V was cut back by 4 bases and J by 4 bases. CDR1 and CDR2 (germline): SGHAT, FQNNGV. The chain's CDR3 is CASSSGLAGGTETQYF. The CDR3 nucleotides are TGTGCCAGCAGCTCGGGACTAGCGGGAGGGACAGAGACCCAGTACTTC. Together with reference TRBV11-2 and TRBJ2-5, the CDR3 gives the full variable domain: EAGVAQSPRYKIIEKRQSVAFWCNPISGHATLYWYQQILGQGPKLLIQFQNNGVVDDSQLPKDRFSAERLKGVDSTLKIQPAKLEDSAVYLCASSSGLAGGTETQYFGPGTRLLVL.

The V gene is TRBV4-1, the J gene TRBJ1-5, with 8 bases that match TRBD1. The ends lost 0 bases at V and 2 bases at J; junction bases unmatched: 6. The CDR3 length is 17 residues. The V gene's germline CDR1 is MGHRA and CDR2 YSYEKL. The CDR3, as DNA: TGCGCCAGCAGCCAAGAGACAGGGGACTGGGGCAATCAGCCCCAGCATTTT. Its translation: CASSQETGDWGNQPQHF.

The genes are TRBV18 and TRBJ1-3; D is unresolved. Trimming took 4 bases from V and 1 from J, leaving 11 bases between them. The V gene's germline CDR1 is KGHSH and CDR2 LQKENI. This CDR3 is 15 amino acids long. The CDR3 is CASSRPSGSGNTIYF. The DNA of the CDR3 is TGTGCCAGCTCACGACCGTCGGGGTCTGGAAACACCATATATTTT.

This chain joins TRBV18 and TRBJ2-7; D ambiguous. Looked up from germline, CDR1 is KGHSH and CDR2 is LQKENI. Trimming cost V 3 bases and J 7 bases, with 4 bases left between them. The CDR3 runs 10 residues. This CDR3 reads CASSPLEQYF. As DNA, the CDR3 is TGTGCCAGCTCACCTCTGGAGCAGTACTTC.

The chain is built from TRBV5-6 and TRBJ1-2; D gene ambiguous. The CDR3 is 14 residues long. Germline V gives CDR1 SGHDT, CDR2 YYEEEE. V lost 2 bases and J lost 0, with 8 bases in between. The CDR3 here is CASSLYRANYGYTF. The DNA for the CDR3 is TGTGCCAGCAGCTTATACAGAGCTAACTATGGCTACACCTTC.

The gene calls are TRBV10-2 and TRBJ1-1; no clear D. Germline lookup yields CDR1 WSHSY and CDR2 SAAADI. Trimming shortened V by 3 bases and J by 6 bases, and 11 bases separated the two germline ends. The CDR3 consists of 13 residues. CDR3 DNA: TGCGCCAGCAGTGAATATGGCCGTGCTGAAGCTTTCTTT. It yields the protein CASSEYGRAEAFF.